This TCR beta chain was identified in a study of T cell responses to AZD1222 COVID-19 vaccine (dated by TCRdb to about 2021). Looking at the study overall: A total of 230 to 250 trial participants underwent TCR sequencing, of whom roughly 210 had received two doses of AZD1222 and roughly 26 had received two doses of the MenACWY control vaccine. Trial participants were enrolled into age subgroups of 18-55, 56-69 and 70-plus years, which contained approximately 150, 30 and 60 TCR-sequenced participants, respectively.

The investigation overall reported the following: Because no day 14 peak-response samples were available, repertoires were characterized only after the peak T cell response. Participants were mostly white British, with more females than males. The authors suggested clonal diversity may have been underestimated. After two AZD1222 doses, spike-specific TCR breadth and depth were significantly higher than at day 0 and than in MenACWY recipients. Reportedly, close to half of the unique spike-specific TCRs recognized epitopes lying outside the regions that are mutated in the B.1.351 and B.1.1.7 variants. The whole spike protein was spanned by vaccine-associated CD4 TCRs, and dominant responses were seen in regions 160-218 and 743-854. Only 5 to 7 AZD1222 recipients were SARS-CoV-2 seropositive at baseline, limiting conclusions about previously exposed vaccinees. In the small 56-69-year group, the increase in depth fell short of significance, most likely because of low power.

For this clone: Its target antigen remains unknown. Base qualities are not provided; no much larger clone lies one nucleotide away.

In the paper's terms, the time point label means: sample from adult after SARS-CoV-2 infection, after symptom onset. Two convalescent COVID-19 patients, sampled after symptom onset from adults with prior SARS-CoV-2 infection, were also TCR-sequenced for comparison. The CDR3 regions of human TCRbeta chains were subjected to immunosequencing. Processing in the source paper ran as follows. Repertoire TCRs were matched against a reference library of SARS-CoV-2-specific TCRs generated with the MIRA antigen-specificity platform. Breadth was defined as the fraction of unique TCRs that were SARS-CoV-2-associated. Depth was defined as the fraction of total T cells that were SARS-CoV-2-associated. Using the MIRA data, every spike-specific TCR was mapped to the spike region that the TCR reacted to and assigned to either a CD4 or a CD8 class. Log10-transformed breadth and depth values were compared by one-way ANOVA with Sidak's multiple comparisons tests. Here the immuneACCESS table is served through TCRdb, limited to in-frame sequences with V and J called. Missing clones are a known gap in these copies; in checked studies unresolved V genes cover under half, and the rest lacks a known reason. V, J and clone size derive from that table, while D and trimming were established from the DNA sequence. This sample is represented by about 150,000 clones; 70% to 90% of them were singletons. The top ten clonotypes cover 6.9% of the sample.

Trimming accounts for 7 bases at V and 2 bases at J, while the number of junction bases matched to no gene is 9. The CDR3 contains 15 residues, cysteine and phenylalanine counted. Solely the CDR3 DNA is kept, with 45 bases framed from the first base. CDR1 and CDR2 (LNHDA, SQIVND) derive from the germline V gene (reference sequence). Recombination linked TRBV19 to TRBJ1-2, with 8 bases in between that match TRBD1. Sample: peripheral blood, taken after recovery from COVID-19. The receptor was derived from an adult who had recovered from COVID-19. The nucleotide sequence is given as TGTGCCAGTATCCCGGACAGGGAAGGGAACTATGGCTACACCTTC. It translates to CASIPDREGNYGYTF. Where the CDR3 stops, the reference TRBV19 and TRBJ1-2 genes take over; the full variable domain is DGGITQSPKYLFRKEGQNVTLSCEQNLNHDAMYWYRQDPGQGLRLIYYSQIVNDFQKGDIAEGYSVSREKKESFPLTVTSAQKNPTAFYLCASIPDREGNYGYTFGSGTRLTVV.